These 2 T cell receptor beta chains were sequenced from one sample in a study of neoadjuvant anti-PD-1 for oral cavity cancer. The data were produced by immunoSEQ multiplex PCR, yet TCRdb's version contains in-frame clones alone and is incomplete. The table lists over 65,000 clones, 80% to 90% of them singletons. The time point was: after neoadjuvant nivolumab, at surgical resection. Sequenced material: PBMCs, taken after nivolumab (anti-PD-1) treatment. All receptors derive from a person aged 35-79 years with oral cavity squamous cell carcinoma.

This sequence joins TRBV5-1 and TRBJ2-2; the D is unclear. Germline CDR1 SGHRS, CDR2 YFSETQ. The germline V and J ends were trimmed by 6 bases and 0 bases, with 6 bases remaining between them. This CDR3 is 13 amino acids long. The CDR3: CASKGSNTGELFF. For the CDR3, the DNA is TGCGCCAGCAAAGGGTCGAACACCGGGGAGCTGTTTTTT.

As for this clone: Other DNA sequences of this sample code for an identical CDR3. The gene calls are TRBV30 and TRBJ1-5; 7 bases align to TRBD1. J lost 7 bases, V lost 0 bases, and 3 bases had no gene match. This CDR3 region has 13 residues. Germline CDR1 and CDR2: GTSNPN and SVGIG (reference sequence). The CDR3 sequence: CAWSVQGNQPQHF. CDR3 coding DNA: TGTGCCTGGAGTGTACAGGGGAACCAGCCCCAGCATTTT.